Listed below are T cell receptor beta chains from one sample, sequenced in a study of type 1 regulatory T cells. Their antigen targets remain unknown. TCRdb used MiXCR to reprocess the reads, holding one entry per CDR3 protein. The repertoire holds tens of thousands of distinct CDR3 sequences, 55% to 80% seen once, with around an eighth in the top ten. The sample was cultured T cells, either the whole culture or a sorted T cell fraction (not recorded which). Every receptor here comes from a human donor in good health. The CDR3 runs from the conserved cysteine through the conserved F or W. Each record gives: CDR3 length, V gene, D gene, clone size, J gene, CDR3 DNA, CDR3 protein. A D gene is named only where the DNA matches it firmly. Expanded clones get a size class; other rows say once, few or many, or leave the size out.

>14|TRBV7-2|TRBD1|NA|TRBJ2-2
TGTGCCAGCAGCCTAGACAGGGTGACCGGGGAGCTGTTTTTT
CASSLDRVTGELFF
>14|TRBV19|TRBD1|NA|TRBJ2-1
TGTGCCAGTAGTACGACAGGGGGCCTTTATGAGCAGTTCTTC
CASSTTGGLYEQFF
>11|TRBV12-3/TRBV12-4|NA|once|TRBJ1-1
TGTGCCAGCAGTTTCTTCACAGAAGCTTTCTTT
CASSFFTEAFF
>14|TRBV7-9|NA|medium-sized|TRBJ2-5
TGTGCCAGCAGCTTTTGGACGGTCCAAGAGACCCAGTACTTC
CASSFWTVQETQYF
>12|TRBV7-2|TRBD1|medium-sized|TRBJ1-1
TGTGCCAGCAGCCTTCGGACAGGGAAAGCTTTCTTT
CASSLRTGKAFF
>14|TRBV4-3|TRBD1|NA|TRBJ1-6
TGCGCCAGCAGCCAAGCAACAGGGGTTTCACCCCTCCACTTT
CASSQATGVSPLHF
>13|TRBV29-1|NA|NA|TRBJ1-1
TGCAGCGTTGCGACTGTAGCAGGCACTGAAGCTTTCTTT
CSVATVAGTEAFF
>15|TRBV18|TRBD1|NA|TRBJ2-7
TGTGCCAGCTCACCCCCGGACAGGGCTGCCTACGAGCAGTACTTC
CASSPPDRAAYEQYF
>13|TRBV12-3/TRBV12-4|NA|NA|TRBJ1-1
TGTGCCAGCAGTTTAAAATCGGTTACTGAAGCTTTCTTT
CASSLKSVTEAFF
>13|TRBV5-5|TRBD2|NA|TRBJ2-2
TGTGCCAGCAGCCGGACTAGCGCCGGGGAGCTGTTTTTT
CASSRTSAGELFF
>12|TRBV10-3|NA|medium-sized|TRBJ1-3
TGTGCCATCAGCGTGGACAGAAACACCATATATTTT
CAISVDRNTIYF
>15|TRBV20-1|NA|NA|TRBJ2-7
TGCAGTGCTAGAGCGGCCAGCGGCCGTACCTACGAGCAGTACTTC
CSARAASGRTYEQYF
>13|TRBV7-7|TRBD1|NA|TRBJ2-3
TGTGCCACAGGGGAAGGGGACAGGGGTACGCAGTATTTT
CATGEGDRGTQYF
>13|TRBV20-1|TRBD1|few|TRBJ1-2
TGCAGTGCCACTGGGACAGGGAGCTATGGCTACACCTTC
CSATGTGSYGYTF
>13|TRBV7-2|NA|medium-sized|TRBJ2-7
TGTGCCAGCAGCCTCGCAGAGAGCTACGAGCAGTACTTC
CASSLAESYEQYF
>17|TRBV3-1|TRBD2|NA|TRBJ2-1
TGTGCCAGCAGCCCCACCCTCAGCGGGGGGTCCTACAATGAGCAGTTCTTC
CASSPTLSGGSYNEQFF
>15|TRBV6-6|NA|NA|TRBJ1-2
TGTGCCAGCAGGGGTGACCCGGGAAAGCACTATGGCTACACCTTC
CASRGDPGKHYGYTF
>14|TRBV4-2|TRBD2|few|TRBJ2-3
TGTGCCAGCAGCCCGACTAGCGGGGGGGACACGCAGTATTTT
CASSPTSGGDTQYF
>15|TRBV20-1|NA|NA|TRBJ1-5
TGCAGTGCGCCTAAGGATGGGGGCGCGGGTCAGCCCCAGCATTTT
CSAPKDGGAGQPQHF
>13|TRBV6-6|TRBD2|NA|TRBJ2-5
TGTGCCACCCGGACTAGCGGGGGGGAGACCCAGTACTTC
CATRTSGGETQYF
>15|TRBV5-1|TRBD1|NA|TRBJ1-2
TGCGCCAGCAGCTTTGGACAGGGTGATTACTATGGCTACACCTTC
CASSFGQGDYYGYTF
>15|TRBV5-5|NA|NA|TRBJ2-3
TGTGCCAGCAGCTTGGGGGACTCGGGCACAGATACGCAGTATTTT
CASSLGDSGTDTQYF
>17|TRBV28|NA|NA|TRBJ2-2
TGTGCCAGCAGTTCCTGGGCGGGCGGTTCGAACACCGGGGAGCTGTTTTTT
CASSSWAGGSNTGELFF
>15|TRBV9|NA|few|TRBJ2-1
TGTGCCAGCAGCGTCGAGGGGGGGCCCTACAATGAGCAGTTCTTC
CASSVEGGPYNEQFF
>14|TRBV5-1|TRBD1|once|TRBJ2-3
TGCGCCAGCAGCGGGAAAGGGACAGGAGATACGCAGTATTTT
CASSGKGTGDTQYF
>15|TRBV4-1|NA|NA|TRBJ2-7
TGCGCCAGCAGCCGCGGGACACCCGGGGGCTACGAGCAGTACTTC
CASSRGTPGGYEQYF
>11|TRBV10-2|NA|NA|TRBJ2-1
TGCGCCAGCAGTGCCGGATTAGGGCAGTTCTTC
CASSAGLGQFF
>15|TRBV2|NA|NA|TRBJ1-2
TGTGCCAGCAGTGAACGTTTGGTCGTGACAAATGGCTACACCTTC
CASSERLVVTNGYTF
>12|TRBV7-9|NA|once|TRBJ2-2
TGTGCCAGCAGCTTATCCACCGGGGAGCTGTTTTTT
CASSLSTGELFF
>17|TRBV3-1|NA|NA|TRBJ1-2
TGTGCCAGCAGCCCAGAGGGCGGTTCTTCGAGTGGTTATGGCTACACCTTC
CASSPEGGSSSGYGYTF
>12|TRBV20-1|NA|few|TRBJ1-5
TGCAGTGCTAGGAGGGGAATGGAGCCCCAGCATTTT
CSARRGMEPQHF
>16|TRBV7-2|NA|NA|TRBJ2-7
TGTGCCAGCAGCTTAGCGGTCGGGACTCCCTCCTACGAGCAGTACTTC
CASSLAVGTPSYEQYF
>11|TRBV20-1|NA|NA|TRBJ2-3
TGCAGTGCAGAGTACACAGATACGCAGTATTTT
CSAEYTDTQYF
>13|TRBV6-6|NA|NA|TRBJ2-5
TGTGCCAGCAGTTCCGGGGGCCGGGAGACCCAGTACTTC
CASSSGGRETQYF
>12|TRBV20-1|NA|NA|TRBJ1-6
TGCAGTGCTACAGAGGGGAATTCACCCCTCCACTTT
CSATEGNSPLHF
>16|TRBV6-2/TRBV6-3|TRBD2|NA|TRBJ2-5
TGTGCCAGCAGTTACGAATCGCGGGGGGCGCAAGAGACCCAGTACTTC
CASSYESRGAQETQYF
>15|TRBV7-8|TRBD1|NA|TRBJ2-7
TGTGCCAGCAGCTCCCCGGACAGGGGAGTCTACGAGCAGTACTTC
CASSSPDRGVYEQYF
>14|TRBV6-5|NA|NA|TRBJ2-1
TGTGCCAGCAGTTACACCGGACTGATGCTGGAGCAGTTCTTC
CASSYTGLMLEQFF
>16|TRBV20-1|NA|NA|TRBJ2-2
TGCAGTGCTAGAGGAATGGCAGGCGCGAACACCGGGGAGCTATTTTTT
CSARGMAGANTGELFF
>14|TRBV7-9|TRBD1|NA|TRBJ1-1
TGTGCCAGCAGCTCTCAACAGGGGGACACTGAAGCTTTCTTT
CASSSQQGDTEAFF
>16|TRBV12-3/TRBV12-4|NA|NA|TRBJ1-3
TGTGCCAGCAGTTTAGTGGGGATCGGCTCTGGAAACACCATATATTTT
CASSLVGIGSGNTIYF
>13|TRBV12-3/TRBV12-4|NA|NA|TRBJ1-2
TGTGCCAGCAGTTTAGGGACACACTATGGCTACACCTTC
CASSLGTHYGYTF
>13|TRBV6-5|NA|NA|TRBJ1-1
TGTGCCAGCAGCGCCAGCGGCTACGGGTCGGCTTTCTTT
CASSASGYGSAFF
>15|TRBV6-5|TRBD1|once|TRBJ2-2
TGTGCCAGCAGTCGCGGGACAGGGGTCACCGGGGAGCTGTTTTTT
CASSRGTGVTGELFF
>12|TRBV29-1|NA|NA|TRBJ2-1
TGCAGCGTTGAAGATTCTGCACTCGGGCAGTTCTTC
CSVEDSALGQFF
>13|TRBV7-8|NA|NA|TRBJ1-1
TGTGCCAGCAGCTTTGGATGGAACACTGAAGCTTTCTTT
CASSFGWNTEAFF
>15|TRBV27|NA|NA|TRBJ2-2
TGTGCCAGCAGTTTGCAAGATCACCCCACCGGGGAGCTGTTTTTT
CASSLQDHPTGELFF
>14|TRBV7-9|NA|NA|TRBJ1-1
TGTGCCAGCAGCTTAATGGACATTAACACTGAAGCTTTCTTT
CASSLMDINTEAFF